This T cell receptor (beta chain) was recorded in a study of blood T cells in healthy people across ages. Through a sample-barcoded 5' primer and a J-beta primer mix, a second PCR was run for roughly 7 to 11 cycles. TCRdb reprocessed the 5' RACE reads with MiXCR, giving one entry per CDR3 protein. The profile shows about 1,500,000 distinct CDR3 sequences, roughly 40% of them singletons. The study drew donors from healthy Caucasian individuals in Russia aged roughly 6 to 90. This CDR3 is built from 14 residues. V lost 8 bases and J 5 bases, leaving 18 bases between the germline ends. V gene TRBV12-3 or TRBV12-4 combines with J gene TRBJ1-1; possible D gene TRBD1, 6 bases. Sequences were obtained from blood. This clonotype originated in a woman in her late teens or twenties in good health. The CDR3 is CASHGPGGLTEAFF. As DNA, the CDR3 is TGTGCCAGCCACGGTCCCGGGGGGCTTACTGAAGCTTTCTTT.